These 21 T cell receptor beta chains share one sample of origin, sequenced in a study of OX40 agonist ivuxolimab in advanced cancers. Sequenced by immunoSEQ multiplex PCR; TCRdb stores in-frame clones only, minus some. This table holds over 65,000 clones, 80% to 95% found once. Sequences were derived from CD4+ or CD8+ T cells sorted from blood, sampled in a trial of the OX40 agonist ivuxolimab. These receptor sequences come from an adult with an advanced solid tumor such as melanoma, head and neck, liver or kidney cancer.

V usage is TRBV15 and J usage is TRBJ1-3; the D is unclear. CDR1 LNHNV and CDR2 YYDKDF come from the germline V gene (reference sequence). This CDR3 contains 16 residues. Trimming left V 0 bases short and J 0 bases short, with 9 bases between. The CDR3 nucleotides are TGTGCCACCAGCAGAGATCAACCCACCTCTGGAAACACCATATATTTT. As protein: CATSRDQPTSGNTIYF.

The chain is built from TRBV28 and TRBJ2-1; 8 nucleotides line up with TRBD2. V lost 5 bases and J lost 14; bases outside the gene matches: 5. From germline, CDR1 is MDHEN and CDR2 SYDVKM. There are 11 residues in the CDR3. The CDR3 coding sequence is TGTGCCAGCAGTACCGGGACTAGTGAGTTCTTC. Translated, it gives CASSTGTSEFF.

CDR3 amino acids: CASSQDQVAGGADTQYF. For the CDR3, the DNA is TGCGCCAGCAGCCAAGATCAAGTAGCGGGAGGGGCAGATACGCAGTATTTT. The J gene is TRBJ2-3, the V gene TRBV4-3; the match to TRBD2 covers 11 bases. The germline V gene has CDR1 LGHNA and CDR2 YSLEER. With V trimmed by 0 bases and J by 4 bases, 6 bases remained unmatched. This CDR3 spans 17 amino acids.

V and J are TRBV27 and TRBJ2-3, with TRBD2 as a possible D gene (5 bases). Trimming shortened V by 2 bases and J by 9 bases, and 12 bases separated the two germline ends. The V gene's germline CDR1 is MNHEY and CDR2 SMNVEV (reference sequence). The CDR3 is made up of 13 amino acids. CDR3 in DNA: TGTGCCAGCAGTTTAGGGGAGCTCCAGACGCAGTATTTT. Translated, it gives CASSLGELQTQYF.

The genes are TRBV7-2 and TRBJ1-6; D is unresolved. The CDR3 spans 15 residues. The germline V gene has CDR1 SGHTA and CDR2 FQGNSA. V lost 3 bases and J lost 7, with 13 bases in between. The CDR3: CASSFALHENSPLHF. In DNA form, the CDR3 reads TGTGCCAGCAGCTTTGCCTTACACGAGAATTCACCCCTCCACTTT.

This clone was observed a single time. The chain couples TRBV27 to TRBJ2-5, with a possible D match to TRBD1 (6 bases). CDR1 and CDR2 (germline): MNHEY, SMNVEV (reference sequence). The CDR3 totals 16 residues. V was trimmed by 4 bases and J by 11 bases, leaving 26 bases between them. Here the CDR3 reads CASSSTFRQTGSEQYF. Written as DNA, the CDR3 is TGTGCCAGCAGTTCGACATTCAGACAGACAGGTTCGGAGCAGTACTTC.

In its sample, this clone was seen once. This rearrangement joins TRBV7-8 to TRBJ2-1, with D maybe TRBD1 (5 bases). With 3 bases removed from V and 10 bases from J, the gap between germline ends came to 13 bases. CDR1 is SGHVS, CDR2 FQNEAQ, per germline. This CDR3 has 13 residues. The CDR3 region is CASSLLRNREQFF. In DNA, the CDR3 is TGTGCCAGCAGCTTGTTAAGGAACAGGGAGCAGTTCTTC.

V and J are TRBV6-4 and TRBJ2-7; TRBD2 matches at 12 bases. This CDR3 contains 18 residues. Trimming took 9 bases from V and 4 from J; bases not matched to a gene: 19. The V gene's germline CDR1 is MRHNA and CDR2 SNTAGT. As DNA, the CDR3 is TGTGCCAGAGTAAAAAGGCTAGCGGGAGGGTTATATGGTTACGAGCAGTACTTC. Its translation: CARVKRLAGGLYGYEQYF.

The rearrangement uses TRBV7-2 and TRBJ2-4; 8 positions match TRBD2. J gave up 9 bases and V 5 bases, and 9 bases lay outside the gene matches. This CDR3 region has 14 residues. In germline, CDR1 is SGHTA, CDR2 FQGNSA. In nucleotides, the CDR3 is TGTGCCAGCAGCCATGGTAGCGGGGCCCCCATTCAGTACTTC. It encodes CASSHGSGAPIQYF.

This sequence joins TRBV5-8 and TRBJ1-1; a weak D match, TRBD1 (6 bases). The CDR3 runs to 16 residues. V was clipped by 0 bases and J by 4 bases, with 16 bases between them. CDR1 is SGHTS, CDR2 YDEGEE, per germline. CDR3 residues: CASSLDGGPRGTEAFF. CDR3 nucleotides: TGTGCCAGCAGCTTGGACGGGGGGCCCCGGGGCACTGAAGCTTTCTTT.

This chain uses TRBV18 with TRBJ2-3; D is possibly TRBD2 (5 bases). Trimming cost V 4 bases and J 4 bases, with 12 bases left between them. Germline V CDR1 and CDR2: KGHSH, LQKENI. The CDR3 covers 14 residues. CDR3 protein: CASSLPGKSDTQYF. CDR3 coding DNA: TGTGCCAGCTCACTACCCGGGAAATCAGATACGCAGTATTTT.

This chain uses TRBV10-3 with TRBJ2-1, with D maybe TRBD2 (5 bases). The CDR3 extends over 14 amino acids. V lost 3 bases and J 12 bases, leaving 18 bases between the germline ends. Germline lookup yields CDR1 ENHRY and CDR2 SYGVKD. The CDR3 spells CAISDGVGIMRQFF. The CDR3, as DNA: TGTGCCATCAGTGACGGGGTAGGGATAATGAGGCAGTTCTTC.

The V call is TRBV7-2, the J call TRBJ2-5; 11 positions match TRBD1. Per the germline V gene, CDR1 is SGHTA and CDR2 is FQGNSA. V was pared by 5 bases and J by 5 bases, with 7 bases of the junction left unmatched. The CDR3 runs to 15 residues. In DNA form, the CDR3 reads TGTGCCAGCAGCGCTGGACAGGGGGCTAGGGAGACCCAGTACTTC. This translates into CASSAGQGARETQYF.

V gene TRBV5-4 combines with J gene TRBJ1-1; D might be TRBD1 (5 bases). This CDR3 comprises 15 residues. Germline V gene data show CDR1 as SGHNT and CDR2 as YYREEE (reference sequence). V lost 1 base and J 1 base, leaving 11 bases between the germline ends. As DNA, the CDR3 is TGTGCCAGCAGCTTGCGGCAGGGCGAGAACACTGAAGCTTTCTTT. Its translation: CASSLRQGENTEAFF.

The V call is TRBV4-1, the J call TRBJ1-5; TRBD1 matches at 7 bases. The CDR3 has 16 amino acids. CDR1 and CDR2 (germline): MGHRA, YSYEKL. J was trimmed by 9 bases and V by 10 bases; bases with no gene match: 21. The DNA for the CDR3 is TGCGCCACCCGGGACAGCAATTTAGCTCTCAATGCGCCCCAGCATTTT. It is translated as CATRDSNLALNAPQHF.

This chain uses TRBV18 with TRBJ2-3; 9 positions agree with TRBD1. The CDR3 totals 15 residues. Looked up from germline, CDR1 is KGHSH and CDR2 is LQKENI. After removal of 1 base from V and 3 bases from J, the junction contained 2 bases not matched to a gene. CDR3 residues: CASSPQQGATDTQYF. The CDR3, as DNA: TGTGCCAGCTCACCACAACAGGGGGCTACAGATACGCAGTATTTT.

The chain is built from TRBV7-2 and TRBJ2-3; TRBD1 matches at 7 bases. In germline, CDR1 is SGHTA, CDR2 FQGNSA. V lost 5 bases to trimming and J lost 1 base; unmatched junction nucleotides: 9. This CDR3 is 16 amino acids long. CDR3 in amino acids: CASSTRQGSGTDTQYF. The CDR3 region has the DNA TGTGCCAGCAGCACTCGACAGGGATCGGGCACAGATACGCAGTATTTT.

The rearrangement joins TRBV7-2 to TRBJ2-7, with TRBD1 matching 7 bases. The germline CDR1 and CDR2 sequences are SGHTA and FQGNSA. V dropped 4 bases and J dropped 6; count of bases not matched to a gene: 6. The CDR3 spans 13 residues. Written as DNA, the CDR3 is TGTGCCAGCAGCTCACGACAGGGTGGCGAGCAGTACTTC. It encodes CASSSRQGGEQYF.

The chain carries TRBV5-1 and TRBJ1-1; a weak D match, TRBD1 (5 bases). This CDR3 has 15 amino acids. CDR1 and CDR2 from the germline V gene are SGHRS and YFSETQ. V was cut by 0 bases and J by 4 bases, with 13 bases left in between. For the CDR3, the DNA is TGCGCCAGCAGCTTGGGGTCAGGGTCAAGCACTGAAGCTTTCTTT. It yields the protein CASSLGSGSSTEAFF.

The V and J genes are TRBV28 and TRBJ2-1; TRBD2 matches at 8 bases. The junction had 19 bases not matched to a gene; V was cut back by 6 bases and J by 3 bases. Germline V CDR1 and CDR2: MDHEN, SYDVKM. The CDR3 length is 19 residues. The CDR3 sequence: CASSPAGAGAGGVYNEQFF. CDR3 DNA sequence: TGTGCCAGCAGCCCCGCGGGGGCGGGGGCGGGAGGTGTCTACAATGAGCAGTTCTTC. The full variable domain, its missing parts supplied by reference TRBV28 and TRBJ2-1, is DVKVTQSSRYLVKRTGEKVFLECVQDMDHENMFWYRQDPGLGLRLIYFSYDVKMKEKGDIPEGYSVSREKKERFSLILESASTNQTSMYLCASSPAGAGAGGVYNEQFFGPGTRLTVL.

The chain joins TRBV5-1 to TRBJ2-2; no clear D gene. Germline CDR1 and CDR2: SGHRS and YFSETQ. V was shortened by 3 bases and J by 0 bases, with 9 bases between the two germline ends. The CDR3 totals 15 residues. CDR3 in amino acids: CASSYPGPNTGELFF. CDR3 DNA: TGCGCCAGCAGCTACCCGGGTCCGAACACCGGGGAGCTGTTTTTT.